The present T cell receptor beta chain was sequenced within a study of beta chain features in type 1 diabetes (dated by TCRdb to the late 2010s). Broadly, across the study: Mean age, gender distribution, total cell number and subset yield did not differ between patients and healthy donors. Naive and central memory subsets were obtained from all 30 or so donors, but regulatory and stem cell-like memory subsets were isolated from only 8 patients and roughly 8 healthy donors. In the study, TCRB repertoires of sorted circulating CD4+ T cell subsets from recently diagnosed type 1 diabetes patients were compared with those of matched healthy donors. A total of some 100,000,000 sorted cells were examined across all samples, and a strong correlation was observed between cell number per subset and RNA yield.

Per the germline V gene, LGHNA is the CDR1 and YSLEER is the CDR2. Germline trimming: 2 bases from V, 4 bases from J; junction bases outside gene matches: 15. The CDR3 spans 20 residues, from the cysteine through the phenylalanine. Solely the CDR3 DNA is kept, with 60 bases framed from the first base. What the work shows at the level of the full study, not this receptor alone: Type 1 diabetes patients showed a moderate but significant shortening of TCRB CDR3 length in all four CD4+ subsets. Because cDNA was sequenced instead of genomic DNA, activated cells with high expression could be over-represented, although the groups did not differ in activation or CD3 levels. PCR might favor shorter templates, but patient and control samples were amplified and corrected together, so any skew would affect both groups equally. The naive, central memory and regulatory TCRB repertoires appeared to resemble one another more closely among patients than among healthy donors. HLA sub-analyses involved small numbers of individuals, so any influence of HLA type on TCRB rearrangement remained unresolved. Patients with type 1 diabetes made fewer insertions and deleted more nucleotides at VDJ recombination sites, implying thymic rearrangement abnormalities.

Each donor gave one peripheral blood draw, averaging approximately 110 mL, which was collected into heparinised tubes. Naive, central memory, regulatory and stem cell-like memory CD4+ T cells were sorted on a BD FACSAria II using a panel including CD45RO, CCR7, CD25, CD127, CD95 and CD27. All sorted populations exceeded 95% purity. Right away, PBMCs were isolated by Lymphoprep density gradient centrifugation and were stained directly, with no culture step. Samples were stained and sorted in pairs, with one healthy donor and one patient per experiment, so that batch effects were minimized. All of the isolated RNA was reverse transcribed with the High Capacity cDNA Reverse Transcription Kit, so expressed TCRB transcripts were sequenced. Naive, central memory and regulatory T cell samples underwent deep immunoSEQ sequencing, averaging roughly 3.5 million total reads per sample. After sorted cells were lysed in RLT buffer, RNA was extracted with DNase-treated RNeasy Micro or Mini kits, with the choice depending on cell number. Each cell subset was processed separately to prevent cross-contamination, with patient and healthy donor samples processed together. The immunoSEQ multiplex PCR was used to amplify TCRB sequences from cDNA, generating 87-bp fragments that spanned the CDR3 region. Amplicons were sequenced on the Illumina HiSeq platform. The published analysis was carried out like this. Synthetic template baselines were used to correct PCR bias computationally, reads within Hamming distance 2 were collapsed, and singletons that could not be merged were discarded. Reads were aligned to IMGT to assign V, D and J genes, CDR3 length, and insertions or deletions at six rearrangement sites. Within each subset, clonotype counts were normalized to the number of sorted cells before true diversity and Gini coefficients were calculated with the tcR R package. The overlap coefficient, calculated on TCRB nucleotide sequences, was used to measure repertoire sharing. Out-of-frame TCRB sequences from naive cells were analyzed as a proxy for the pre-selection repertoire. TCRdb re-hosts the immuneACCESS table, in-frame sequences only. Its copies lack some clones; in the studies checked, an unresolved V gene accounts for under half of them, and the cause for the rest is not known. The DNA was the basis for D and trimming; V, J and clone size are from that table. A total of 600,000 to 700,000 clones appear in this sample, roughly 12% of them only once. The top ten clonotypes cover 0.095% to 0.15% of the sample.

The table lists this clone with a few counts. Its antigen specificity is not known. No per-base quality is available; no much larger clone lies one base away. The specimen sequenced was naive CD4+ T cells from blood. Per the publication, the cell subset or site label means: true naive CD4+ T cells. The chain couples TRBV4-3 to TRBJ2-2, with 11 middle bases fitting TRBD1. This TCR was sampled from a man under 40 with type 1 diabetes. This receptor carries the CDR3 CASSQPGTGGGPTGTGELFF. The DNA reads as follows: TGCGCCAGCAGCCAACCCGGGACAGGGGGAGGCCCCACGGGCACCGGGGAGCTGTTTTTT.